The clone carrying this T cell receptor (beta chain) was seen only once. Its antigen is unknown. The sample's treatment: oral pan-JAK inhibitor, 5-10 mg twice daily. Reverse transcribed after extraction, RNA yielded cDNA as the sequencing template. Generated by immunoSEQ multiplex PCR, the TCRdb table keeps only in-frame clones and is missing some. In the table there are about 140,000 clones, roughly 82% of which are singletons. This sample was taken from a study of CD8+ T cells in alopecia areata. The study's findings and limits: Possibly because of HLA-related factors, TCR sharing was less clear across patients than in mice. Lesional scalp exceeded normal scalp in clonality, especially in alopecia totalis/universalis.

Trimming at V came to 0 bases and at J to 4 bases, leaving 9 bases not matched to a gene. This CDR3 is 16 amino acids long. The germline V gene has CDR1 SGDLS and CDR2 YYNGEE. Specimen: CD8+ T cells sorted from blood, collected at week 4, from a patient treated with tofacitinib. The J gene is TRBJ2-5, the V gene TRBV9; 7 bases map to TRBD1. The sequence derives from a human donor with alopecia areata. In DNA, the CDR3 is TGTGCCAGCAGCGTAGGGGGAGAGGGGGCTGGAGAGACCCAGTACTTC. This translates into CASSVGGEGAGETQYF.